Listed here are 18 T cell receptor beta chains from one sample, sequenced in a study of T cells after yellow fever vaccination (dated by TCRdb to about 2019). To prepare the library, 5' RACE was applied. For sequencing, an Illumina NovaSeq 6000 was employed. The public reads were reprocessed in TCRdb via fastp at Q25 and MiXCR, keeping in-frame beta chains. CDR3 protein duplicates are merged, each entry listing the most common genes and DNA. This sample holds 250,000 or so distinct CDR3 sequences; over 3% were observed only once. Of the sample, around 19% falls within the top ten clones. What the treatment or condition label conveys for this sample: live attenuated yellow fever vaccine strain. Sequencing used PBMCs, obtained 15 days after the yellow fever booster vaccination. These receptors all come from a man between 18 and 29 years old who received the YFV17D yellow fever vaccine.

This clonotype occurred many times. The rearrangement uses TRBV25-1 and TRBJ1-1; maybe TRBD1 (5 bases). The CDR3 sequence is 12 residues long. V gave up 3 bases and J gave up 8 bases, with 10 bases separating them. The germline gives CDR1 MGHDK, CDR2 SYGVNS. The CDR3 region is CASSDTGLEAFF. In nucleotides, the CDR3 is TGTGCCAGCAGTGATACGGGACTGGAAGCTTTCTTT. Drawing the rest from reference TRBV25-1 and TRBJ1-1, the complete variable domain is EADIYQTPRYLVIGTGKKITLECSQTMGHDKMYWYQQDPGMELHLIHYSYGVNSTEKGDLSSESTVSRIRTEHFPLTLESARPSHTSQYLCASSDTGLEAFFGQGTRLTVV.

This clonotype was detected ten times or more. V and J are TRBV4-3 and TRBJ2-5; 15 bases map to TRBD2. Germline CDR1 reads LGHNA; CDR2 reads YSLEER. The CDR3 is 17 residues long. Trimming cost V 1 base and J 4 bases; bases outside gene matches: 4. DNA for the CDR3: TGCGCCAGCAGCCAAGGGACTAGCGGGGGGGCCGCAGAGACCCAGTACTTC. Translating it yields CASSQGTSGGAAETQYF.

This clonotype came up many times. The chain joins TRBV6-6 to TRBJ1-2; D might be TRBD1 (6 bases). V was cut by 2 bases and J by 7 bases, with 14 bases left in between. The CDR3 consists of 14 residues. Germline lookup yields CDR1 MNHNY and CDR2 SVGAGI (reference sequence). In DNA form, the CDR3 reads TGTGCCAGCAGTTACGATCAGGCAGGGGCTGGCTACACCTTC. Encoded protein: CASSYDQAGAGYTF.

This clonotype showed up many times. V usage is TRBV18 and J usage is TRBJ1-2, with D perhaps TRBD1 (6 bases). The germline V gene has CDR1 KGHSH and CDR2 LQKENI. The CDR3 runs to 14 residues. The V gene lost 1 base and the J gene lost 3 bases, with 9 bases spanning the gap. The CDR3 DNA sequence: TGTGCCAGCTCACCACGGTCAGGGGACTATGGCTACACCTTC. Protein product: CASSPRSGDYGYTF.

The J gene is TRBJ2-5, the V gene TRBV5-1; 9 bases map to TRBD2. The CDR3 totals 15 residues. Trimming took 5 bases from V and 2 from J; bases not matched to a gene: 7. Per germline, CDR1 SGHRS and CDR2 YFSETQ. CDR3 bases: TGCGCCAGCAGGTTCCTCGCGGGGGGGCAAGAGACCCAGTACTTC. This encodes CASRFLAGGQETQYF.

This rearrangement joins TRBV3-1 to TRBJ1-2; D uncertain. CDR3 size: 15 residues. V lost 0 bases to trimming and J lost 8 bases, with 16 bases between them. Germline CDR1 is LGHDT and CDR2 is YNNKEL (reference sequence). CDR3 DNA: TGTGCCAGCAGCCAAGATTCCCCAAAGAGGGCGGGCTACACCTTC. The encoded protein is CASSQDSPKRAGYTF. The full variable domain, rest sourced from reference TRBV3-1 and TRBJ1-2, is DTAVSQTPKYLVTQMGNDKSIKCEQNLGHDTMYWYKQDSKKFLKIMFSYNNKELIINETVPNRFSPKSPDKAHLNLHINSLELGDSAVYFCASSQDSPKRAGYTFGSGTRLTVV.

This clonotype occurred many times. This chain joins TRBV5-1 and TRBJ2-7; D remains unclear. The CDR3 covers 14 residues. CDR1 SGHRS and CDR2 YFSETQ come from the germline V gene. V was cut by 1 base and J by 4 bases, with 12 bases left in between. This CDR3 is CASSLLPERYEQYF. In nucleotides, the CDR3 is TGCGCCAGCAGCTTGCTCCCGGAGAGATACGAGCAGTACTTC.

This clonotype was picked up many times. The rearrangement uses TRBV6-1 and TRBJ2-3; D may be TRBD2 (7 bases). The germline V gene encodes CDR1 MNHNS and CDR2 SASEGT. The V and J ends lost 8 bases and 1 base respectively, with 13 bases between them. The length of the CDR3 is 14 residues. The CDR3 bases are TGTGCCAGCCTTACGGGGGGCGGCACAGATACGCAGTATTTT. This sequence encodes CASLTGGGTDTQYF.

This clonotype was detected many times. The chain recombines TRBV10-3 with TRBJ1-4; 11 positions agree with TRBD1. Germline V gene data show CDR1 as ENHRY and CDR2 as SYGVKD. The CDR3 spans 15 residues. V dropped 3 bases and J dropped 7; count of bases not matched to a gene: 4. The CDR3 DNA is TGTGCCATCAGTGATCCCGGGACAGGGGGTGAAAAACTGTTTTTT. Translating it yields CAISDPGTGGEKLFF.

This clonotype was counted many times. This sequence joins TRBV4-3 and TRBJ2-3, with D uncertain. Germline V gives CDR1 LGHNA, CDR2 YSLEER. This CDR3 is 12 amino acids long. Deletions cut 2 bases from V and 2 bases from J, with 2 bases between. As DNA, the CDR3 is TGCGCCAGCAGCCAAAACACAGATACGCAGTATTTT. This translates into CASSQNTDTQYF.

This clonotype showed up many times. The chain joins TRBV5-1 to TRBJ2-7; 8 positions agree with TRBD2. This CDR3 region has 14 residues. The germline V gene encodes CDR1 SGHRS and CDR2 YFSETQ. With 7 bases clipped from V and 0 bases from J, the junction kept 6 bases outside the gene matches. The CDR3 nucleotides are TGCGCCAGCCACGAACTAGCGGACTCCTACGAGCAGTACTTC. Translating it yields CASHELADSYEQYF.

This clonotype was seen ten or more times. The CDR3 loop is CASSRTGYNQPQHF. In nucleotides, the CDR3 is TGTGCCAGCAGTAGGACAGGATACAATCAGCCCCAGCATTTT. The rearrangement links TRBV2 to TRBJ1-5; TRBD1 agrees at 7 bases. CDR3 size: 14 residues. Trimming at V came to 5 bases and at J to 3 bases, leaving 4 bases not matched to a gene. CDR1 and CDR2 from the germline V gene are SNHLY and FYNNEI. Using reference TRBV2 and TRBJ1-5 for the parts outside the CDR3, the full variable domain is EPEVTQTPSHQVTQMGQEVILRCVPISNHLYFYWYRQILGQKVEFLVSFYNNEISEKSEIFDDQFSVERPDGSNFTLKIRSTKLEDSAMYFCASSRTGYNQPQHFGDGTRLSIL.

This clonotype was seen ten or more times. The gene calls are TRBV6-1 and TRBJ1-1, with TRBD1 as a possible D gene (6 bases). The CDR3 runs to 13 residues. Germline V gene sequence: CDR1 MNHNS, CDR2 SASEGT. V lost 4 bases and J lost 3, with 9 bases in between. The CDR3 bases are TGTGCCAGCAGTGGTAGGGGGTACACTGAAGCTTTCTTT. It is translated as CASSGRGYTEAFF.

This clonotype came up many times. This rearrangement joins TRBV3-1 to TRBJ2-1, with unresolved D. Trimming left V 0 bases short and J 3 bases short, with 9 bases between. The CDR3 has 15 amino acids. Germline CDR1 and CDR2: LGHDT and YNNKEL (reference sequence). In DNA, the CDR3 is TGTGCCAGCAGCCAAGATTCCCCAGTCTACAATGAGCAGTTCTTC. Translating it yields CASSQDSPVYNEQFF.

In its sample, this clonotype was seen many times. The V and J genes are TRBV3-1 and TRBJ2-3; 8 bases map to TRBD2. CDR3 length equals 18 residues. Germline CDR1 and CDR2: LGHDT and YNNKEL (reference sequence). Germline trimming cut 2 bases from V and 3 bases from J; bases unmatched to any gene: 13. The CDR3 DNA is TGTGCCAGCAGCCAACACGTCCGGGGCGGGGGGACGACAGATACGCAGTATTTT. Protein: CASSQHVRGGGTTDTQYF.

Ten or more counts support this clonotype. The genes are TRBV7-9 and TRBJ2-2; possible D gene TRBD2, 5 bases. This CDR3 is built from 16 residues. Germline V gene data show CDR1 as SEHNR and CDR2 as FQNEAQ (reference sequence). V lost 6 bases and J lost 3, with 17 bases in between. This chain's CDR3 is CASSPITGSDTGELFF. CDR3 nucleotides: TGTGCCAGCAGTCCCATCACGGGGAGCGACACCGGGGAGCTGTTTTTT.

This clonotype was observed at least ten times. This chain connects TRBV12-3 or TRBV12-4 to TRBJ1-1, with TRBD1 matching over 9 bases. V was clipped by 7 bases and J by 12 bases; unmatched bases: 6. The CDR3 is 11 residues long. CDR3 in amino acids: CASTYRGRTFF. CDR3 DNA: TGTGCCAGCACATACAGGGGGCGAACTTTCTTT.

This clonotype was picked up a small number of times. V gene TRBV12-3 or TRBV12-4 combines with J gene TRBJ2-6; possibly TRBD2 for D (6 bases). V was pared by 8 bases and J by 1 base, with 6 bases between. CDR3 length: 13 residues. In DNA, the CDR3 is TGTGCCAGCGGGGGGTCTGGGGCCAACGTCCTGACTTTC. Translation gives CASGGSGANVLTF.